The T cell receptor beta chain described here comes from a study of Graves' ophthalmopathy and Graves' hyperthyroidism. With 1 base removed from V and 2 bases from J, the gap between germline ends came to 12 bases. This CDR3 spans 15 amino acids. Amplification of TCR beta CDR3 regions used RNA transcripts. HTBI primers served in a first-round RT-PCR, which a second-round multiplex PCR followed. TCRdb itself ran the multiplex PCR reads through MiXCR, one entry per CDR3 protein. The sample yields roughly 300,000 distinct CDR3 sequences, roughly a sixth seen once. Specimen: peripheral blood. The TCR originated in an adult man with Graves' ophthalmopathy. The V and J genes are TRBV12-3 or TRBV12-4 and TRBJ2-7; D is undetermined. CDR3: CASSLDPFGTYEQYF. For the CDR3, the DNA is TGTGCCAGCAGTTTAGACCCTTTCGGAACCTACGAGCAGTACTTC.